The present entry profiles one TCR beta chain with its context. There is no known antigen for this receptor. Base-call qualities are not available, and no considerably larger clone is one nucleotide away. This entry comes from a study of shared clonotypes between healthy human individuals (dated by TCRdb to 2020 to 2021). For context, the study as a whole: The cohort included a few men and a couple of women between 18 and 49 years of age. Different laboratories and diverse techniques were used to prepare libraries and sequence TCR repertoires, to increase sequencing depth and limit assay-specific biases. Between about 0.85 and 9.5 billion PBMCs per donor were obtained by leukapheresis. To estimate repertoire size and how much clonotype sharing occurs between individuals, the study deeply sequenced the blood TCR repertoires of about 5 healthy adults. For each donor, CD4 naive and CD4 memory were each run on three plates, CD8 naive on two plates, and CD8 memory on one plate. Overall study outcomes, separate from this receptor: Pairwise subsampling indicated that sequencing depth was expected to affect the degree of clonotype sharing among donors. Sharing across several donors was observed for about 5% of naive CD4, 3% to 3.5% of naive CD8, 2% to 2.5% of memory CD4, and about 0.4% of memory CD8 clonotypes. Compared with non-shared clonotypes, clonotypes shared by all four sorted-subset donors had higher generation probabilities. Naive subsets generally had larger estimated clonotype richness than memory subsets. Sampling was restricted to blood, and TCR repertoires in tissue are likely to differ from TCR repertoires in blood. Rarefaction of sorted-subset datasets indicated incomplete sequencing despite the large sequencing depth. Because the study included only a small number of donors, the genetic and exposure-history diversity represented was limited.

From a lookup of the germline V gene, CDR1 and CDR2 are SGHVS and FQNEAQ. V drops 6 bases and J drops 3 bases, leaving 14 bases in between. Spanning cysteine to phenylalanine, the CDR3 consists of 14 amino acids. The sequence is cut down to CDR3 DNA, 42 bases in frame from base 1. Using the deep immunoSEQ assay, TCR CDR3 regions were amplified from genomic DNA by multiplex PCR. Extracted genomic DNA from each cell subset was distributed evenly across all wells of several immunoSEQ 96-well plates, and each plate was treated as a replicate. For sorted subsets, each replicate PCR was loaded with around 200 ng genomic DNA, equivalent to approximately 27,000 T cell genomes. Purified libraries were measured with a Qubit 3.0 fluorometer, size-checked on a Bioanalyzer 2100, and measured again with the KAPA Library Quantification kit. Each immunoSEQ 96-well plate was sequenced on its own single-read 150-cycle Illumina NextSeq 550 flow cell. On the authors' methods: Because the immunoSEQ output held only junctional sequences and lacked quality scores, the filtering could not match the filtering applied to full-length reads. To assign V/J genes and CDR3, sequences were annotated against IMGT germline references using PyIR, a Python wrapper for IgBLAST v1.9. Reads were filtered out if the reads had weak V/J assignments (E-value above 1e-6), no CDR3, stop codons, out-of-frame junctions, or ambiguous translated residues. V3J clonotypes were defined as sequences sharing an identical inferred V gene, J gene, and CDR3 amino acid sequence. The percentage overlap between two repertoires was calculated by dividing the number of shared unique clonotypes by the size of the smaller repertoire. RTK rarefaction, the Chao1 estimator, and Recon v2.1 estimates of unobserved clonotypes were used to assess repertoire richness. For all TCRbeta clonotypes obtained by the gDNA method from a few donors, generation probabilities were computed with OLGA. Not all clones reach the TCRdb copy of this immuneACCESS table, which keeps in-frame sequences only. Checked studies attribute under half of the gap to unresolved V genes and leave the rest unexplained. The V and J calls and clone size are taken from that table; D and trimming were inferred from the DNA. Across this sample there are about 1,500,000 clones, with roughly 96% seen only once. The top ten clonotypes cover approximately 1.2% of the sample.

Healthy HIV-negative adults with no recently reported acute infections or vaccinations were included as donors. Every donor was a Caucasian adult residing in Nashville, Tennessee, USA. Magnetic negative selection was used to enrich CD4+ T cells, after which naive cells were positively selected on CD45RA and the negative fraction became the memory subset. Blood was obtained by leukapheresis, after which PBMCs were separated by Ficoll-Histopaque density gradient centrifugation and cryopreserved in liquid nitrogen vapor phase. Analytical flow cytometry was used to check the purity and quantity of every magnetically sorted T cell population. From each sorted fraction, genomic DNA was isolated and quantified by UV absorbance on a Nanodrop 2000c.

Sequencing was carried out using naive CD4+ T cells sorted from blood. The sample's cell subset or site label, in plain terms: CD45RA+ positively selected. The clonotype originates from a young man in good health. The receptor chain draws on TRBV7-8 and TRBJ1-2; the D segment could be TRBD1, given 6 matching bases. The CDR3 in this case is CASSATGPYYGYTF. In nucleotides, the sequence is TGTGCCAGCAGTGCAACAGGGCCTTACTATGGCTACACCTTC.